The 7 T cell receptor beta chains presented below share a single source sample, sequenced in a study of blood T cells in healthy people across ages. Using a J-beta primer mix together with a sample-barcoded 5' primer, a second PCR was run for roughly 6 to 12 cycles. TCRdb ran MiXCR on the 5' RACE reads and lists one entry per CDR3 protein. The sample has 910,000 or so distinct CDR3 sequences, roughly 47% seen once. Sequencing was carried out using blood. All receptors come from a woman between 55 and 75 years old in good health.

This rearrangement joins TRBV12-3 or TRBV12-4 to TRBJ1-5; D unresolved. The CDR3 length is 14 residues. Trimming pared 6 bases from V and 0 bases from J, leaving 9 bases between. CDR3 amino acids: CASRHDRSNQPQHF. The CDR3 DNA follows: TGTGCCAGCAGACACGACCGTAGCAATCAGCCCCAGCATTTT.

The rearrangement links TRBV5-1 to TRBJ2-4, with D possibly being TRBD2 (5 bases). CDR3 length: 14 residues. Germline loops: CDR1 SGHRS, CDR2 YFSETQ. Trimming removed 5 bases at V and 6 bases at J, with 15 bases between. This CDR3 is CASRKEEPLNIQYF. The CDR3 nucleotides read TGCGCCAGCAGAAAGGAGGAGCCTCTAAACATTCAGTACTTC.

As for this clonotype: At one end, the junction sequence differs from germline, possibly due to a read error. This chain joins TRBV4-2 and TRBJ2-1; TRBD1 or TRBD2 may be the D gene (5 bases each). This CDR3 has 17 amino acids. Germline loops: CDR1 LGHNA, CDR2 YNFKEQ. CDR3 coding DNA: TGTGCCAGCAGCAATCTATACCGGGACCAGAGTAGGTATGAGCGGTTCTTC. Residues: CASSNLYRDQSRYERFF.

CDR3 sequence (DNA): TGTGCCAGCAGCTTAGCGATCGGATTCAATGAAAAACTGTTTTTT. Translation: CASSLAIGFNEKLFF. The chain joins TRBV7-6 to TRBJ1-4; D gene ambiguous. The ends were cut back, 0 bases at V and 5 bases at J, with 10 bases in the middle. The CDR3 length is 15 residues. Germline V gene data show CDR1 as SGHVS and CDR2 as FNYEAQ.

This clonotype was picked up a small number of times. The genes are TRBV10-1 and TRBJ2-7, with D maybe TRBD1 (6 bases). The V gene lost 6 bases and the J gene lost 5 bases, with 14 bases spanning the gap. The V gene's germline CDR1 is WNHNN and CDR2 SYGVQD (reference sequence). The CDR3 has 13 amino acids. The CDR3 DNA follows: TGCGCCAGCAGCCCACAGGGTTATGACGAGCAGTACTTC. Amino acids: CASSPQGYDEQYF.

The CDR3 DNA reads TGCAGTGCTCTGGGGAGGGCCACTACCTCCTACGAGCAGTACTTC. Protein sequence: CSALGRATTSYEQYF. The J gene is TRBJ2-7, the V gene TRBV20-1; 7 bases agree with TRBD2. CDR3 size: 15 residues. With V trimmed by 5 bases and J by 0 bases, 10 bases remained unmatched. Germline V gene lookup returns CDR1 DFQATT and CDR2 SNEGSKA (reference sequence).

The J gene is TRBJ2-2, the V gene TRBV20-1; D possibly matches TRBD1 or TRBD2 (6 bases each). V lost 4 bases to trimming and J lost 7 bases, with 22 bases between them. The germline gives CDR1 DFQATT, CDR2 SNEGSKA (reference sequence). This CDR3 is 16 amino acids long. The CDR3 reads CSAKRALRGRGGELFF. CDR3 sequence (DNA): TGCAGTGCTAAGAGAGCGCTCCGGGGGCGTGGCGGGGAGCTGTTTTTT.